Listed below are T cell receptor beta chains from one sample, sequenced in a study of blood T cell repertoires in COVID-19. Libraries were prepared by immunoSEQ multiplex PCR; TCRdb keeps only in-frame clonotypes and omits some of them. The sample lists around 300,000 clones; about 85% were seen once. Material for sequencing was peripheral blood. These TCRs come from a woman aged 50 to 60 with active or convalescent COVID-19. CDR3s include the opening cysteine and the closing phenylalanine or tryptophan. A clone size is listed for some rows: how often the clone was seen (once, few, many), or a class if it is expanded.

>-|TRBJ1-4|TRBV28
CASSLYPEATNEKLFF
>-|TRBJ2-3|TRBV28
CASSSSIDTQYF
>few|TRBJ1-6|TRBV7-2
CASSLGRVLNNSPLHF
>-|TRBJ2-5|TRBV28
CASSRQGNSETQYF
>-|TRBJ2-7|TRBV6-5
CASRVQGDYYEQYF
>-|TRBJ2-7|TRBV30
CAWTDRSRLAIYEQYF
>once|TRBJ2-7|TRBV2
CASSEEQITYEQYF
>few|TRBJ2-7|TRBV10-3
CAISGTGGDGALYEQYF
>-|TRBJ1-2|TRBV18
CASSTGTGEGGYTF
>-|TRBJ2-7|TRBV6-6
CASSYSGQGVPYEQYF
>-|TRBJ2-7|TRBV7-3
CASSLTPSSYEQYF
>few|TRBJ1-6|TRBV19
CASTIQGRGNSPLHF
>-|TRBJ2-2|TRBV7-2
CASSLGGTGTGELFF
>once|TRBJ2-5|TRBV13
CASSVLTGGSETQYF
>-|TRBJ1-3|TRBV30
CAWEAWGGLSSGNTIYF
>once|TRBJ2-3|TRBV4-1
CASSQEPGRGSFTDTQYF
>-|TRBJ1-2|TRBV10-2
CASSEFGGQGMGYGYTF
>-|TRBJ2-5|TRBV5-1
CASSLGGLAVETQYF
>-|TRBJ1-5|TRBV6-6
CASSGAGKTGNQPQHF
>-|TRBJ2-5|TRBV6-5
CASSYEGETQYF
>few|TRBJ2-5|TRBV5-5
CASSLAANIQETQYF
>-|TRBJ2-2|TRBV19
CASSITPLLNTGELFF
>-|TRBJ2-7|TRBV5-1
CASSLGQTSSYEQYF
>-|TRBJ2-7|TRBV5-1
CASSLDGAASYEQYF
>-|TRBJ1-5|TRBV9
CASSAGVSNQPQHF
>once|TRBJ2-7|TRBV28
CASSLGTSGRPLPYEQYF
>-|TRBJ2-1|TRBV29-1
CSGGQGGSYNEQFF
>-|TRBJ2-7|TRBV5-1
CASSEVGQAYEQYF
>-|TRBJ1-1|TRBV9
CASSVAPGETAFF
>many|TRBJ2-5|TRBV5-4
CASSSKGGPSETQYF
>-|TRBJ2-3|TRBV11-1
CASAPGTSGIDTQYF
>-|TRBJ2-2|TRBV5-5
CATGGNTGELFF
>-|TRBJ2-7|TRBV5-3
CAGRTSGVYEQYF
>-|TRBJ1-1|TRBV12-3/TRBV12-4
CASSFNGETEAFF
>-|TRBJ1-2|TRBV7-2
CASSEGQFMGLYGYTF
>-|TRBJ2-7|TRBV18
CASSPTTGQAIYEQYF
>few|TRBJ1-3|TRBV6-1
CASSEATGRTIYF
>many|TRBJ2-1|TRBV13
CASSLGRGGFNEQFF
>-|TRBJ2-5|TRBV4-2
CASSFGGQQETQYF
>-|TRBJ1-1|TRBV15
CATSSGTGRNTEAFF
>few|TRBJ1-2|TRBV6-2/TRBV6-3
CASSLTANNYGYTF
>-|TRBJ2-7|TRBV5-6
CASSAGLAGFDEQYF
>-|TRBJ1-4|TRBV4-1
CASSQEGTGGISEKLFF
>-|TRBJ2-7|TRBV27
CASSFRRLAGVQYF
>-|TRBJ2-3|TRBV6-1
CASSEIQGGTDTQYF
>-|TRBJ2-3|TRBV7-8
CASSLKGASTDTQYF
>-|TRBJ1-1|TRBV7-9
CASSLGSGVGTEAFF
>-|TRBJ2-3|TRBV6-5
CASSGPDRVDTQYF